This T cell receptor beta chain was recorded in a study of identical twins. Study-wide points: Possibly, invariant MAIT and iNKT cells partly confounded zero-insertion analyses. Its conclusions, products of cross-sectional statistical analysis, did not come from following the same donors.

A universal primer site arose from template switching, and cDNA bore unique molecular identifiers. TCRdb ran MiXCR on the 5' RACE reads and lists one entry per CDR3 protein. The data contain a few hundred thousand distinct CDR3 sequences, about 11% of them singletons. In this sample, this clonotype turned up a few times. The antigen remains undetermined. The sample taken for sequencing was memory T cells sorted from blood. This TCR derives from a man in his fifties in good health.

The CDR3 spells CASSLSGKNTEAFF. Here the CDR3 DNA reads TGTGCCAGCAGTTTGTCAGGGAAGAACACTGAAGCTTTCTTT. This chain uses TRBV6-2 or TRBV6-3 with TRBJ1-1, with D tentatively TRBD1 (5 bases). The CDR3 loop spans 14 amino acids. Germline V lookup: CDR1 MNHEY, CDR2 SVGEGT. V shed 4 bases and J shed 1 base, with 10 bases lying between them.